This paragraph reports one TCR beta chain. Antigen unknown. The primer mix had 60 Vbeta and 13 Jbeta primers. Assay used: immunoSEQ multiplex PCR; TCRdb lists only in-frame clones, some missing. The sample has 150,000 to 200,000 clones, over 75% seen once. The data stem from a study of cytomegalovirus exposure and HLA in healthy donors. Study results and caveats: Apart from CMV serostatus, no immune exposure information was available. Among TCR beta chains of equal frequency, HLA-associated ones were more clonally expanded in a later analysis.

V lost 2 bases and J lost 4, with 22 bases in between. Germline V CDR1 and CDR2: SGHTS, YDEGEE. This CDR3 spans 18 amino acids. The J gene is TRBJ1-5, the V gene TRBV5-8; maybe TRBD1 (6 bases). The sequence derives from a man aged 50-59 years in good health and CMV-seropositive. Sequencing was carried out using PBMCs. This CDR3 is CASSFITGTPLPNQPQHF. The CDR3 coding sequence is TGTGCCAGCAGCTTTATAACAGGGACCCCCCTCCCTAATCAGCCCCAGCATTTT.